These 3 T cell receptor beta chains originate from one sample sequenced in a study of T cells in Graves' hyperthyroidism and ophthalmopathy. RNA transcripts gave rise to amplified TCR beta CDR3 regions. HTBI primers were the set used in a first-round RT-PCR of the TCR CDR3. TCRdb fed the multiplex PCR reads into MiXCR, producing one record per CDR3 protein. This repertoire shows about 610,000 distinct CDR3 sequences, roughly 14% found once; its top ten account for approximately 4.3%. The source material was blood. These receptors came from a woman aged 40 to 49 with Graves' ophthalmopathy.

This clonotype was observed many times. The CDR3 region has the DNA TGTGCCAGCAGCTTCTCACAGGGACTAGGCGAGCAGTACTTC. Its translation: CASSFSQGLGEQYF. This chain uses TRBV11-2 with TRBJ2-7; 8 positions match TRBD2. This CDR3 is built from 14 residues. The V segment lost 3 bases and the J segment 6 bases; nucleotides outside the gene matches: 7. Per the germline V gene, CDR1 is SGHAT and CDR2 is FQNNGV. The full variable domain, its missing parts supplied by reference TRBV11-2 and TRBJ2-7, is EAGVAQSPRYKIIEKRQSVAFWCNPISGHATLYWYQQILGQGPKLLIQFQNNGVVDDSQLPKDRFSAERLKGVDSTLKIQPAKLEDSAVYLCASSFSQGLGEQYFGPGTRLTVT.

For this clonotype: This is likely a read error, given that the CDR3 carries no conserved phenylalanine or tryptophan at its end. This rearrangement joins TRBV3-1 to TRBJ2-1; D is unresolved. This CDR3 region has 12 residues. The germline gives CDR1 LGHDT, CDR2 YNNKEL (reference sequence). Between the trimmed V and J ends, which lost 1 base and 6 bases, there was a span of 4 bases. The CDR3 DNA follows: TGTGCCAGCAGCCAAGCTCTCAATGAGCAGTTCCTC. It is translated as CASSQALNEQFL.

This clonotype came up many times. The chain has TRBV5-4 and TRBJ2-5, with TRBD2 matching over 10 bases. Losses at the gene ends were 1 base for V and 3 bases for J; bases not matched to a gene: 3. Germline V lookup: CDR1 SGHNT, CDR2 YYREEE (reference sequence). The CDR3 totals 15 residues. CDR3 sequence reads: CASSLSGLAEETQYF. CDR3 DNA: TGTGCCAGCAGCTTGTCCGGACTAGCGGAAGAGACCCAGTACTTC.